This TCR beta chain was identified during a study of shared clonotypes between healthy human individuals. Libraries were prepared by immunoSEQ multiplex PCR; TCRdb keeps only in-frame clonotypes and omits some of them. The sample contains a few million clones, roughly nine tenths of which appear only once. The ends lost 8 bases at V and 0 bases at J; junction bases unmatched: 7. The CDR3 is 15 residues long. Germline assignment: CDR1 MNHNS and CDR2 SASEGT. The sequence derives from a man aged 18 to 30 in good health. The source material was naive CD4+ T cells sorted from blood. Noted subset: CD45RA+ positively selected. The gene calls are TRBV6-1 and TRBJ1-2; 9 nucleotides line up with TRBD1. CDR3 nucleotides: TGTGCCAGCCTGACAGGGGGGGGCCCTAACTATGGCTACACCTTC. This sequence encodes CASLTGGGPNYGYTF.